This T cell receptor beta chain was sequenced for a study of shared clonotypes between healthy human individuals. On the study more broadly: A donor's plate count was three for CD4 naive and three for CD4 memory; CD8 naive had two and CD8 memory one.

Deletions cut 4 bases from V and 2 bases from J, with 10 bases between. CDR3 size: 14 residues. The germline gives CDR1 SGHTA, CDR2 FQGNSA. A single count supports this clone. Its antigen remains unidentified. Study results and caveats: Clonotype sharing among the donors was expected to vary with sequencing depth. Enrolling few donors narrowed the genetic and exposure-history diversity that was represented.

Original analysis: ImmunoSEQ supplied junction-only sequences lacking quality scores, so filtering was different. The repertoire was sequenced with immunoSEQ multiplex PCR; TCRdb's copy has only in-frame clones and lacks some. From that table come the V and J calls and clone size; the DNA was used to work out D and trimming. The sample records fewer than 1.8 million clones, approximately 98.5% being singletons. The J gene is TRBJ2-3, the V gene TRBV7-2, with D hard to call. The sequencing input was naive CD4+ T cells sorted from blood. As to subset: CD45RA+ positively selected. This TCR came from a man aged 25-40 years in good health. CDR3 loop: CASSSKATTDTQYF. For the CDR3, the DNA is TGTGCCAGCAGCTCCAAAGCCACCACAGATACGCAGTATTTT.